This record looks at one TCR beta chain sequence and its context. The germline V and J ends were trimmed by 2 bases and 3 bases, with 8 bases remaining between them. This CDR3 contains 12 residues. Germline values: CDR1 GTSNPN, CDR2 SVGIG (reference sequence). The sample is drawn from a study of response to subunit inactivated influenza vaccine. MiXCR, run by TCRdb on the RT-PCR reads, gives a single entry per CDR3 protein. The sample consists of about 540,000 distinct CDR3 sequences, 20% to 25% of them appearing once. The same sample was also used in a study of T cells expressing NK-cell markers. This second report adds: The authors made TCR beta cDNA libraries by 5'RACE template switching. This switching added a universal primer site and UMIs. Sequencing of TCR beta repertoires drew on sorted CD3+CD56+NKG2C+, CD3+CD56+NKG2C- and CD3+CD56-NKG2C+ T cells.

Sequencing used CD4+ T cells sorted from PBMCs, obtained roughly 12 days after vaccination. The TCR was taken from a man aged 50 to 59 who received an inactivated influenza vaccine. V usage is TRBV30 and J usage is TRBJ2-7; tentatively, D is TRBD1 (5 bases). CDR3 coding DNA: TGTGCCTGGAGTCCGGACAACTACGAGCAGTACTTC. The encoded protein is CAWSPDNYEQYF.